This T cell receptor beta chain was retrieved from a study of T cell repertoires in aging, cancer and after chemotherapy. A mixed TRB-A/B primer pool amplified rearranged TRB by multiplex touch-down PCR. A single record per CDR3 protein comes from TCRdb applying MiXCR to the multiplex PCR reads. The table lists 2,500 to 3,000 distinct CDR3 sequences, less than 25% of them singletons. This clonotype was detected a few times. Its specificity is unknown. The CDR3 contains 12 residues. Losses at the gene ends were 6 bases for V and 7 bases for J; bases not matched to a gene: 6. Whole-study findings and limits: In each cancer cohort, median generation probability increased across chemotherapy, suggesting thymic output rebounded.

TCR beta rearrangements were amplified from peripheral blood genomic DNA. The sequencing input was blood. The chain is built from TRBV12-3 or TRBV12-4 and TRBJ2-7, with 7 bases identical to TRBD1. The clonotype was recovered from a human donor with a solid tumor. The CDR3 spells CASSPTGREQYF. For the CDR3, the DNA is TGTGCCAGCAGCCCGACAGGGCGGGAGCAGTACTTC.